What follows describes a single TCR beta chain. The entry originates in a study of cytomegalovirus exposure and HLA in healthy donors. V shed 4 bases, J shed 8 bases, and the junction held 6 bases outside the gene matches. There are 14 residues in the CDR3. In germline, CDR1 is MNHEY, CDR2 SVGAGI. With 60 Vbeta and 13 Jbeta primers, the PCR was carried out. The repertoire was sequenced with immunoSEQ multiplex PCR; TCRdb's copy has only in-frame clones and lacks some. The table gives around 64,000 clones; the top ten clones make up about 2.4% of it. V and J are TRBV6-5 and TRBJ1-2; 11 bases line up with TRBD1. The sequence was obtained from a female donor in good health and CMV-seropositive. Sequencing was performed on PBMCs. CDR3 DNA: TGTGCCAGCAGTTGGGCCGGGACAGGGGGAGGCTACACCTTC. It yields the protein CASSWAGTGGGYTF.